This paragraph reports one TCR beta chain. This entry comes from a study of T cell responses to AZD1222 COVID-19 vaccine. The table came from immunoSEQ multiplex PCR; TCRdb's copy has only in-frame clones and leaves some out. Of approximately 130,000 clones listed, 89% are singletons. Trimming cost V 1 base and J 1 base, with 19 bases left between them. The germline V gene encodes CDR1 SGHRS and CDR2 YFSETQ. This CDR3 region has 18 residues. The chain recombines TRBV5-1 with TRBJ2-3, with D possibly being TRBD2 (7 bases). Here the sequenced sample was peripheral blood, taken 28 days after the second AZD1222 dose. This receptor was identified in an adult who received the AZD1222 COVID-19 vaccine. As DNA, the CDR3 is TGCGCCAGCAGCTTGACCGGGGGGATTTCAGGGGGCACAGATACGCAGTATTTT. This sequence encodes CASSLTGGISGGTDTQYF.